A selection of T cell receptor beta chains follows, all from one sample in a study of blood T cell repertoires in COVID-19. Generated by immunoSEQ multiplex PCR, the TCRdb table keeps only in-frame clones and is missing some. The repertoire has approximately 140,000 clones, roughly four fifths of them found once; the top ten carry roughly 15%. The source material was peripheral blood. These receptors were obtained from a human donor with acute or convalescent COVID-19. The donor label of this sample is uncertain. The CDR3 runs from the conserved cysteine through the conserved F or W. Each record gives: CDR3 length, J gene, V gene, D gene, clone size, CDR3 protein, CDR3 DNA. The D gene is left open where the match is weak. Only part of the rows carry a size: once, few, many, or a class if the clone is expanded.

>13|TRBJ1-2|TRBV27|TRBD1|.
CASSSTGARGYTF
TGTGCCAGCAGCTCGACAGGGGCAAGGGGCTACACCTTC
>15|TRBJ1-2|TRBV5-5|.|.
CASSLASVPNYGYTF
TGTGCCAGCAGCTTGGCTTCCGTCCCTAACTATGGCTACACCTTC
>13|TRBJ2-3|TRBV2|.|.
CASSEAGGDTQYF
TGTGCCAGCAGTGAAGCGGGAGGAGATACGCAGTATTTT
>15|TRBJ2-7|TRBV5-1|TRBD1|.
CASSLAGTGGYEQYF
TGCGCCAGCAGCTTGGCGGGTACAGGGGGCTACGAGCAGTACTTC
>15|TRBJ2-3|TRBV2|.|.
CASRAGERSTDTQYF
TGTGCCAGCAGGGCAGGGGAGCGGTCCACAGATACGCAGTATTTT
>15|TRBJ1-6|TRBV5-1|TRBD1|.
CASSFTGARDSPLHF
TGCGCCAGCAGCTTTACAGGGGCTAGGGATTCACCCCTCCACTTT
>14|TRBJ1-1|TRBV6-5|.|.
CASRGPGENTEAFF
TGTGCCAGCAGAGGCCCAGGGGAAAACACTGAAGCTTTCTTT
>16|TRBJ1-6|TRBV11-2|.|.
CASSHYYRVSNSPLHF
TGTGCCAGCAGCCATTATTACAGGGTGTCGAATTCACCCCTCCACTTT
>13|TRBJ2-5|TRBV19|TRBD1|.
CASSPTGPGTQYF
TGTGCCAGTAGCCCGACAGGGCCGGGGACCCAGTACTTC
>13|TRBJ1-1|TRBV29-1|TRBD1|many
CSVAWDSTTEAFF
TGCAGCGTTGCATGGGACAGCACCACTGAAGCTTTCTTT
>15|TRBJ1-2|TRBV2|.|.
CASSVDTGTSSGYTF
TGTGCCAGCAGTGTTGACACCGGGACAAGCTCCGGCTACACCTTC
>16|TRBJ2-1|TRBV7-2|TRBD2|.
CASSLVTSGGAREQFF
TGTGCCAGCAGCTTAGTGACTAGCGGGGGGGCCAGGGAGCAGTTCTTC
>14|TRBJ2-1|TRBV2|TRBD2|.
CASSTGLAGGEQFF
TGTGCCAGCAGTACCGGACTAGCGGGGGGAGAGCAGTTCTTC
>13|TRBJ2-5|TRBV11-1|TRBD1|once
CASSDRVEETQYF
TGTGCCAGCTCCGACAGGGTGGAGGAGACCCAGTACTTC
>13|TRBJ2-5|TRBV5-4|.|.
CASSLLREETQYF
TGTGCCAGCAGCTTGCTCAGGGAAGAGACCCAGTACTTC
>15|TRBJ2-1|TRBV7-6|TRBD1|.
CASSQPGQLNNEQFF
TGTGCCAGCAGCCAACCGGGACAGTTGAACAATGAGCAGTTCTTC
>14|TRBJ1-1|TRBV19|.|.
CASRTLRVNTEAFF
TGTGCCAGTCGTACCCTCAGGGTGAACACTGAAGCTTTCTTT
>14|TRBJ1-2|TRBV30|TRBD1|.
CAWAGGAGIGGYTF
TGTGCCTGGGCAGGGGGCGCGGGGATCGGTGGCTACACCTTC
>14|TRBJ1-5|TRBV19|.|.
CASRSRGSNQPQHF
TGTGCCAGTAGATCCAGGGGAAGCAATCAGCCCCAGCATTTT
>12|TRBJ1-2|TRBV12-3/TRBV12-4|.|.
CASSRRTEGYTF
TGTGCCAGCAGCCGACGGACAGAGGGCTACACCTTC
>15|TRBJ1-1|TRBV5-4|.|.
CASTPPGAMNTEAFF
TGTGCCAGCACCCCCCCGGGAGCGATGAACACTGAAGCTTTCTTT
>10|TRBJ1-1|TRBV29-1|.|.
CSVLGPEAFF
TGCAGCGTCCTAGGCCCTGAAGCTTTCTTT
>11|TRBJ1-1|TRBV18|.|.
CASSKEAEAFF
TGTGCCAGCTCAAAGGAGGCTGAAGCTTTCTTT
>15|TRBJ2-2|TRBV19|.|.
CASSMLAKNTGELFF
TGTGCCAGTAGTATGCTGGCAAAGAACACCGGGGAGCTGTTTTTT
>16|TRBJ1-4|TRBV30|TRBD1|.
CAWSVPTGGPNEKLFF
TGTGCCTGGAGTGTACCGACAGGGGGTCCTAATGAAAAACTGTTTTTT
>12|TRBJ1-1|TRBV29-1|TRBD1|.
CSVRGQGTEAFF
TGCAGCGTTCGCGGACAGGGTACTGAAGCTTTCTTT
>15|TRBJ1-2|TRBV29-1|TRBD1|.
CSVDNRGNQNYGYTF
TGCAGCGTTGACAACAGGGGCAACCAAAACTATGGCTACACCTTC
>13|TRBJ1-2|TRBV19|TRBD1|.
CASAPGQTYGYTF
TGTGCCAGCGCTCCGGGACAGACCTATGGCTACACCTTC
>15|TRBJ1-3|TRBV5-5|.|few
CASTRDFSSGNTIYF
TGTGCCAGCACCCGGGACTTTAGCTCTGGAAACACCATATATTTT